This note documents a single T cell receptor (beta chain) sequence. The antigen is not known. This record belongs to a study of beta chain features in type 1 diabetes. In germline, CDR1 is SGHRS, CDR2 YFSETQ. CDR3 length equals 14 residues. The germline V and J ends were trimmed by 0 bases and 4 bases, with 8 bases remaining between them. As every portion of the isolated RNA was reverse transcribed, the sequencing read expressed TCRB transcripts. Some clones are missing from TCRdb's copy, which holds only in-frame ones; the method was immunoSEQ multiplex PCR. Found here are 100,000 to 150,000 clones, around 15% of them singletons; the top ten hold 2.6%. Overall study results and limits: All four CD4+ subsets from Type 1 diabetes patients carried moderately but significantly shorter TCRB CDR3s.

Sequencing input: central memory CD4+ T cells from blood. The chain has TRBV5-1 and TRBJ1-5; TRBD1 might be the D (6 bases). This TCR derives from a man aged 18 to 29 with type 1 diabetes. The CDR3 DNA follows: TGCGCCAGCAGCTTGGACAGGGCAAATCAGCCCCAGCATTTT. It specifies CASSLDRANQPQHF.